These T cell receptor beta chains were read from a single sample in a study of T-cell reconstitution after alpha-beta-depleted transplantation in children. TCRdb re-derived calls from the PCR reads in MiXCR, one entry per CDR3 protein. The sample shows some 130,000 distinct CDR3 sequences, 8% to 10% of them seen only once. This material consisted of PBMCs, mostly from graft donor cells, taken 180 days after TCRalphabeta/CD19-depleted stem cell transplant. The origin of the receptors is a girl under three years old who had a stem cell transplant for combined immunodeficiency, so the T cells may come from the graft donor. The CDR3 runs from the conserved cysteine through the conserved F or W.

cdr3_aa: CASQPIGEGTDTQYF
v_call: TRBV5-1
j_call: TRBJ2-3

cdr3_aa: CASSPPRQTYEQYF
v_call: TRBV18
j_call: TRBJ2-7

cdr3_aa: CASSREIAKNIQYF
v_call: TRBV6-1
j_call: TRBJ2-4

cdr3_aa: CSVNLAGGPQYF
v_call: TRBV29-1
j_call: TRBJ2-7

cdr3_aa: CASSQGTGKNIQYF
v_call: TRBV4-3
j_call: TRBJ2-4

cdr3_aa: CSVEAGVGTQYF
v_call: TRBV29-1
j_call: TRBJ2-5

cdr3_aa: CASSQGTAFGSPLHF
v_call: TRBV12-3/TRBV12-4
j_call: TRBJ1-6

cdr3_aa: CASSRLRGWETQYF
v_call: TRBV7-2
j_call: TRBJ2-5

cdr3_aa: CSASRPQDEQFF
v_call: TRBV20-1
j_call: TRBJ2-1

cdr3_aa: CASSLQGLTRQYF
v_call: TRBV27
j_call: TRBJ2-7

cdr3_aa: CASRTSGTSGEQYF
v_call: TRBV28
j_call: TRBJ2-7

cdr3_aa: CSASRRANEKLFF
v_call: TRBV20-1
j_call: TRBJ1-4

cdr3_aa: CSARATGTFEAFF
v_call: TRBV20-1
j_call: TRBJ1-1

cdr3_aa: CASSLGPSGQYF
v_call: TRBV12-3/TRBV12-4
j_call: TRBJ2-7

cdr3_aa: CASTERAYNEQFF
v_call: TRBV12-3/TRBV12-4
j_call: TRBJ2-1

cdr3_aa: CSAFRPGLPSYEQYF
v_call: TRBV20-1
j_call: TRBJ2-7

cdr3_aa: CASSLAGRGYGYTF
v_call: TRBV5-6
j_call: TRBJ1-2

cdr3_aa: CASSLRGRDEKLFF
v_call: TRBV7-2
j_call: TRBJ1-4

cdr3_aa: CSAYLRGETQYF
v_call: TRBV20-1
j_call: TRBJ2-5

cdr3_aa: CAISGTGGLREQYF
v_call: TRBV10-3
j_call: TRBJ2-7

cdr3_aa: CASSLRQGNVLTF
v_call: TRBV7-2
j_call: TRBJ2-6

cdr3_aa: CASSGSGFYEQYF
v_call: TRBV5-1
j_call: TRBJ2-7

cdr3_aa: CSVKTETQYF
v_call: TRBV29-1
j_call: TRBJ2-5

cdr3_aa: CSAEGHYNEQFF
v_call: TRBV20-1
j_call: TRBJ2-1

cdr3_aa: CASSLRASNYGDEQFF
v_call: TRBV5-1
j_call: TRBJ2-1

cdr3_aa: CASSFLREKLFF
v_call: TRBV28
j_call: TRBJ1-4

cdr3_aa: CASSESEGVYNEQFF
v_call: TRBV11-2
j_call: TRBJ2-1

cdr3_aa: CSARRTSGDTQYF
v_call: TRBV20-1
j_call: TRBJ2-3

cdr3_aa: CSVEALAGGAYEQYF
v_call: TRBV29-1
j_call: TRBJ2-7

cdr3_aa: CASSIRPASYEQYF
v_call: TRBV19
j_call: TRBJ2-7

cdr3_aa: CASSRGPFVGYTF
v_call: TRBV7-9
j_call: TRBJ1-2

cdr3_aa: CATVEPSFYGYTF
v_call: TRBV6-2/TRBV6-3
j_call: TRBJ1-2

cdr3_aa: CASSSPGTSSYEQYF
v_call: TRBV5-1
j_call: TRBJ2-7

cdr3_aa: CSGGSGLAGETQYF
v_call: TRBV20-1
j_call: TRBJ2-5

cdr3_aa: CASSGLGGSYNEQFF
v_call: TRBV11-2
j_call: TRBJ2-1

cdr3_aa: CSARGVGLATGELFF
v_call: TRBV20-1
j_call: TRBJ2-2

cdr3_aa: CSASRLAGANEQFF
v_call: TRBV20-1
j_call: TRBJ2-1